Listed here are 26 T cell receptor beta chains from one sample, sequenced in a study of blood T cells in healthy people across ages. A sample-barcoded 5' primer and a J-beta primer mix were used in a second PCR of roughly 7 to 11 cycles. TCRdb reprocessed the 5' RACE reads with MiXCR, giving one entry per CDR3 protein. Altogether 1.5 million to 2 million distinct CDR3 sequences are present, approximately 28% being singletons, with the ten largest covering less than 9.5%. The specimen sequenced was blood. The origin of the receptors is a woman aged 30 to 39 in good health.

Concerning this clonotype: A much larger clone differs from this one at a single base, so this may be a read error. This chain's CDR3 is CASSQDAGGPYNEQYF. The CDR3 region has the DNA TGTGCCAGCAGCCAAGATGCGGGGGGACCCTACAATGAGCAGTACTTC. The rearrangement links TRBV3-1 to TRBJ2-4; TRBD2 agrees at 8 bases. CDR1 is LGHDT, CDR2 YNNKEL, per germline (reference sequence). V lost 0 bases and J lost 13; bases outside the gene matches: 14. The CDR3 is 16 residues long. The complete variable domain, with remaining parts taken from reference TRBV3-1 and TRBJ2-4, reads DTAVSQTPKYLVTQMGNDKSIKCEQNLGHDTMYWYKQDSKKFLKIMFSYNNKELIINETVPNRFSPKSPDKAHLNLHINSLELGDSAVYFCASSQDAGGPYNEQYFGAGTRLSVL.

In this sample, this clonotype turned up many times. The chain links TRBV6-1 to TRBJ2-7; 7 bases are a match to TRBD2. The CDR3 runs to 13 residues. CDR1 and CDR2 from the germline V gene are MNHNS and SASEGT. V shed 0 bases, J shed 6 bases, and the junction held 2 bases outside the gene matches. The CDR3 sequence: CASSEAGGVEQYF. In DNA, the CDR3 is TGTGCCAGCAGTGAAGCGGGAGGGGTCGAGCAGTACTTC.

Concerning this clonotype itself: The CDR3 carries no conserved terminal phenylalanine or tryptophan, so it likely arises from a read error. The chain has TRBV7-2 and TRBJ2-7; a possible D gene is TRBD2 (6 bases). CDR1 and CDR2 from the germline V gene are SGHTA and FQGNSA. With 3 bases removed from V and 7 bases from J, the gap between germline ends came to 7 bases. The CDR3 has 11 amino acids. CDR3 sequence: CASSFGREQYC. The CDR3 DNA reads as TGTGCCAGCAGCTTTGGGAGGGAGCAGTACTGC.

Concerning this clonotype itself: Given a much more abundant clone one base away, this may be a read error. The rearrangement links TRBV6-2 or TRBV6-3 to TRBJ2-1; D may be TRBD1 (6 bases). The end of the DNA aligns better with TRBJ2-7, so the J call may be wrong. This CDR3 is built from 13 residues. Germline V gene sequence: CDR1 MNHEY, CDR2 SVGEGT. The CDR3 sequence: CASRYGTPYEQYF. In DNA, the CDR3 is TGTGCCAGCAGGTACGGGACACCTTACGAGCAGTACTTC.

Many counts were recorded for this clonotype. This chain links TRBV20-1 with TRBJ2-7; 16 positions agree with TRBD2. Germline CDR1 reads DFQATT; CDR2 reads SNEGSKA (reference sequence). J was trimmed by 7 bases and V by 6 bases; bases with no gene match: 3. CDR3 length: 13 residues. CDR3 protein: CSAQGLAGGEQYF. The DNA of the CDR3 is TGCAGTGCGCAGGGACTAGCGGGAGGGGAGCAGTACTTC.

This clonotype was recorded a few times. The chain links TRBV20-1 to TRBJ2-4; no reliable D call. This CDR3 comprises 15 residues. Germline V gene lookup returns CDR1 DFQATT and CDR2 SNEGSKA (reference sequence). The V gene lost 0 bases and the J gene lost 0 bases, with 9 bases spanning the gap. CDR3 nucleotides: TGCAGTGCTAGAGACCCGAACGAAGCCAAAAACATTCAGTACTTC. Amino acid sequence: CSARDPNEAKNIQYF.

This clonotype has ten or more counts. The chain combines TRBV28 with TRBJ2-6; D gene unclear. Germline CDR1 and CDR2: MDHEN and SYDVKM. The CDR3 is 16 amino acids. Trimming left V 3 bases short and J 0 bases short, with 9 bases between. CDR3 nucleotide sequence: TGTGCCAGCAGTTTTCCCCGGAGCTCTGGGGCCAACGTCCTGACTTTC. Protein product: CASSFPRSSGANVLTF.

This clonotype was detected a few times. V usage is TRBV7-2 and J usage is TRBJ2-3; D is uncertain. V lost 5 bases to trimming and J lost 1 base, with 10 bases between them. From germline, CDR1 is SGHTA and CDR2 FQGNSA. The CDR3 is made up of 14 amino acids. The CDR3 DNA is TGTGCCAGCAGCCTCCCGACTGGCACAGATACGCAGTATTTT. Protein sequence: CASSLPTGTDTQYF.

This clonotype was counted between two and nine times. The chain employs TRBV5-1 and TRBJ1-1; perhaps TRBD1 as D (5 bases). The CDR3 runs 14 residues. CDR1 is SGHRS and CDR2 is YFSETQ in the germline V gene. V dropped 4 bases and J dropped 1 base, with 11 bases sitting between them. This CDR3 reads CASSAQVENTEAFF. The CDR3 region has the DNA TGCGCCAGCAGCGCACAGGTAGAGAACACTGAAGCTTTCTTT.

The CDR3 region is CASSYSIASLGTEAFF. The CDR3, as DNA: TGTGCCAGCAGTTACTCCATCGCGTCCCTCGGCACTGAAGCTTTCTTT. V gene TRBV6-5 combines with J gene TRBJ1-1; D gene unclear. CDR1 and CDR2 from the germline V gene are MNHEY and SVGAGI. The length of the CDR3 is 16 residues. Trimming cost V 0 bases and J 4 bases, with 15 bases left between them.

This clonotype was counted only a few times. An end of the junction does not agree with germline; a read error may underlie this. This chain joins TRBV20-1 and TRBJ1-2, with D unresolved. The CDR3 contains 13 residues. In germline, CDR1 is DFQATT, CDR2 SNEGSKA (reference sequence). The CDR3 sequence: CSAIRQTNYSYTF. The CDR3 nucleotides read TGCAGTGCTATCAGACAAACCAACTATAGCTACACCTTC.

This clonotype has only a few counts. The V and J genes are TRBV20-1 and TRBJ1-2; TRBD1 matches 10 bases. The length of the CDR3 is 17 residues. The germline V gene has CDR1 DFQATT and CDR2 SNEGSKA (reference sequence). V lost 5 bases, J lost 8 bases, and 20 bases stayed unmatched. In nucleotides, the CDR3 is TGCAGTGCTCCACACACCGGGACAGGGGACCCCCCTGGCGGCTACACCTTC. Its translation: CSAPHTGTGDPPGGYTF.

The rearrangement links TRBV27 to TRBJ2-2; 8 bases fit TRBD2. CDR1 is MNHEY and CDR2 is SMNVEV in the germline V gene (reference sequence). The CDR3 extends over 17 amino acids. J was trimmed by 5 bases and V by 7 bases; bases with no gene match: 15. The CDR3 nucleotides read TGTGCCAGCAAGGTGACGTTTTATAGCGGGGAGACCGGGGAGCTGTTTTTT. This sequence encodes CASKVTFYSGETGELFF.

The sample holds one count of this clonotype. CDR3 DNA sequence: TGCGCCTGCCAACAGGGGTCATCTTCCTCCTACGAGCAGTACTTC. Translating gives CACQQGSSSSYEQYF. The chain employs TRBV5-1 and TRBJ2-7; 7 bases match TRBD1. Trimming took 10 bases from V and 0 from J; bases not matched to a gene: 13. Germline CDR1 and CDR2: SGHRS and YFSETQ. The length of the CDR3 is 15 residues.

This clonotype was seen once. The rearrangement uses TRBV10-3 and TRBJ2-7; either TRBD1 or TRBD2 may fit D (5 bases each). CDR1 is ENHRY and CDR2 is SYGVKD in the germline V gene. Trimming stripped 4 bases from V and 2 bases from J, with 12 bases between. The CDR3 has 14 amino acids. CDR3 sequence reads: CAISGRDGPYEQYF. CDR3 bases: TGTGCCATCAGTGGACGGGACGGCCCCTACGAGCAGTACTTC.

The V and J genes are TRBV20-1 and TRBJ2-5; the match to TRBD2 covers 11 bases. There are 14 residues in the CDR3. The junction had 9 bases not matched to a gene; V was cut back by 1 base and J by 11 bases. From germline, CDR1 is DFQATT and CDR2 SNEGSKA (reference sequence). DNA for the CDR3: TGCAGTGCTAGAGCGGGACTAGCGGCCGATGAGCAGTACTTC. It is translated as CSARAGLAADEQYF.

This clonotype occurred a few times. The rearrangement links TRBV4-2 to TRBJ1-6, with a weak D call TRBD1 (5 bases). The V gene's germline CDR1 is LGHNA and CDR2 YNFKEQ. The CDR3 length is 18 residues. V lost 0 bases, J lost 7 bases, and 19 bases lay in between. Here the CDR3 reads CASSQDLWGGPLNSPLHF. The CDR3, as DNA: TGTGCCAGCAGCCAAGATCTCTGGGGGGGACCCCTGAATTCACCCCTCCACTTT.

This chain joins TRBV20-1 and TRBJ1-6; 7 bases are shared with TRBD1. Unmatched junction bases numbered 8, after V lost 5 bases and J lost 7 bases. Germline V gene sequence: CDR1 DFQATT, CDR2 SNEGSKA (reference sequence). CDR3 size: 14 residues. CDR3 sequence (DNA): TGCAGTGCTCTCAGGGACAGATTAAATTCACCCCTCCACTTT. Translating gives CSALRDRLNSPLHF.

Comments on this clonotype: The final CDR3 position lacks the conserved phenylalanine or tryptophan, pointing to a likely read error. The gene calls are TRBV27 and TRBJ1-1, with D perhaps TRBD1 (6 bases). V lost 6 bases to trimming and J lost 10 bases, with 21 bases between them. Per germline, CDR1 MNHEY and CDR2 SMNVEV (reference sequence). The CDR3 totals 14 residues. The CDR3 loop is CASSYAQGGHAAFC. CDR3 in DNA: TGTGCCAGCAGCTACGCACAGGGAGGCCACGCAGCTTTCTGT.

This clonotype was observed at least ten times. In nucleotides, the CDR3 is TGCAGTGCCGGGACTAGCGGGGGCCGCTCCTACAATGAGCAGTTCTTC. Translated, it gives CSAGTSGGRSYNEQFF. The V call is TRBV20-1, the J call TRBJ2-1; 14 nucleotides line up with TRBD2. This CDR3 spans 16 amino acids. The J segment lost 0 bases and the V segment lost 6 bases, leaving 4 bases of the junction unmatched. The germline CDR1 and CDR2 sequences are DFQATT and SNEGSKA (reference sequence).

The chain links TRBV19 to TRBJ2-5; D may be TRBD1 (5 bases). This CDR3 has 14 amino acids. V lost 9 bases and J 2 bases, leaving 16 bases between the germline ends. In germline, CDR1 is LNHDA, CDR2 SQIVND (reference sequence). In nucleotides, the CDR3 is TGTGCCAGCACCGCCACCTCAGGGCAAGAGACCCAGTACTTC. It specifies CASTATSGQETQYF.

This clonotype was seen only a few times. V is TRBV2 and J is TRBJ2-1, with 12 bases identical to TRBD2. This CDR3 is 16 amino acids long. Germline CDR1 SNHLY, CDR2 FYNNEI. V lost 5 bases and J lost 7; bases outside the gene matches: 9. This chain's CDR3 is CASSSTLAGGRNEQFF. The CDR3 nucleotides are TGTGCCAGCAGTTCCACCCTAGCGGGGGGGCGGAATGAGCAGTTCTTC.

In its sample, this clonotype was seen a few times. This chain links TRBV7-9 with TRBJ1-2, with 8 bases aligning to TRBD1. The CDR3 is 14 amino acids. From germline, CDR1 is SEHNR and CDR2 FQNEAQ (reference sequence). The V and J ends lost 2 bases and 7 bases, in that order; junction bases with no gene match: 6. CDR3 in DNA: TGTGCCAGCAGCTTAAGGGGACAGGATATTGGCTACACCTTC. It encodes CASSLRGQDIGYTF.

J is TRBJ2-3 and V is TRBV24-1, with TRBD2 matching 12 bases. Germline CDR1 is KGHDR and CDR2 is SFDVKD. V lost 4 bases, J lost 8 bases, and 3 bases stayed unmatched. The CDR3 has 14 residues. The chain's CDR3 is CATSDELAGGTQYF. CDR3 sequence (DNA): TGTGCCACCAGTGACGAACTAGCGGGAGGTACGCAGTATTTT.

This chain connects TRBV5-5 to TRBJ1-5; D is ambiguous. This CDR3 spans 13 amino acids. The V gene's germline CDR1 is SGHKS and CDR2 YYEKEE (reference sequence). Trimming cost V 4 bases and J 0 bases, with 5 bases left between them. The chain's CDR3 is CASSTTSNQPQHF. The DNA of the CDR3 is TGTGCCAGCAGCACGACTAGCAATCAGCCCCAGCATTTT.

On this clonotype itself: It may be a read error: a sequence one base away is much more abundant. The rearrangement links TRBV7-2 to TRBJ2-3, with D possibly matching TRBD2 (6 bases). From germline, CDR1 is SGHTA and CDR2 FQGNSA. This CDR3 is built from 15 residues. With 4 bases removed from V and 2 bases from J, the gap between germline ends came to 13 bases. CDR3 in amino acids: CASSSLAVNTDTQYF. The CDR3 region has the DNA TGTGCCAGCAGCTCGTTAGCGGTTAACACAGATACGCAGTATTTT.